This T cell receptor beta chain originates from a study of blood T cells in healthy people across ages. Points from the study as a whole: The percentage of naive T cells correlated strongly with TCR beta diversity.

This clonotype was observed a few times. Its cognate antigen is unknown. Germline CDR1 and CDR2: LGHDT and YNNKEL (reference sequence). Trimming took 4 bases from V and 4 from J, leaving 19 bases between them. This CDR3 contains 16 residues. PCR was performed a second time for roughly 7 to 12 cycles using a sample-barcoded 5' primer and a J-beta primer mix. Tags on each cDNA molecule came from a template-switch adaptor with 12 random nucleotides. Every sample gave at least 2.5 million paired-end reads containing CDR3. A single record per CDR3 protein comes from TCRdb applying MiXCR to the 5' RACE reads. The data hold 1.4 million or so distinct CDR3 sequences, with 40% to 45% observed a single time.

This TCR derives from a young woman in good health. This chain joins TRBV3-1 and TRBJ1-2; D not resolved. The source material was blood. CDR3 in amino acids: CASSLSLVLPFYGYTF. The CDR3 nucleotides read TGTGCCAGCAGCCTATCCCTAGTTTTGCCCTTCTATGGCTACACCTTC.